The text below deals with one T cell receptor beta chain. The record originates from a study of blood T cell repertoires in COVID-19. Looking at the study overall: In each case, the material was cDNA or gDNA derived from T cells, B-cell-depleted T cells, or PBMCs.

The ends were cut back, 3 bases at V and 0 bases at J, with 9 bases in the middle. The CDR3 spans 14 residues. The germline gives CDR1 DFQATT, CDR2 SNEGSKA (reference sequence). This table comes from immunoSEQ multiplex PCR, and its TCRdb copy is limited to in-frame clones, with some not included. The repertoire holds 300,000 to 350,000 clones, with approximately 92% as singletons. Sequenced sample: peripheral blood. The TCR comes from a young woman with COVID-19, enrolled during active disease. V and J are TRBV20-1 and TRBJ1-3; D unclear. CDR3 coding DNA: TGCAGTGCTAGTATCGGTAGCTCTGGAAACACCATATATTTT. It specifies CSASIGSSGNTIYF.